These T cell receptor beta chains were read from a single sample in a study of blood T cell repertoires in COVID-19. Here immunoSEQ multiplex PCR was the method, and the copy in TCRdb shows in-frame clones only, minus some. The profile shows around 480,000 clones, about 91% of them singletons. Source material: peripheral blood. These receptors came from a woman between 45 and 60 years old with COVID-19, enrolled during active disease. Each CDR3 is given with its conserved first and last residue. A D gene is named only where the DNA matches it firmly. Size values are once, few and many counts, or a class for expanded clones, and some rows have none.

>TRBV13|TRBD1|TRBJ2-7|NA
TGTGCCAGCAGCTTAAGTACGGGACAGAAGTACGAGCAGTACTTC
CASSLSTGQKYEQYF
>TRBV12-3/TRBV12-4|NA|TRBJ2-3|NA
TGTGCCAGCAGCCAGACAGATACGCAGTATTTT
CASSQTDTQYF
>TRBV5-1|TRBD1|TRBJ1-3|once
TGCGCCAGCAGCTTGACAGGGGTGAATATTGGAAACACCATATATTTT
CASSLTGVNIGNTIYF
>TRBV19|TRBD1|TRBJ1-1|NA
TGTGCCAGTAGTCCGGACAGGGGCTCCACTGAAGCTTTCTTT
CASSPDRGSTEAFF
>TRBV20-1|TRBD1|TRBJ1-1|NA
TGCAGTGCTAGTCGACAGGGGACGAGTAGAAATGAAGCTTTCTTT
CSASRQGTSRNEAFF
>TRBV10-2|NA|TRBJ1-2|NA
TGCGCCAGCGCACAGAATAACTATGGCTACACCTTC
CASAQNNYGYTF
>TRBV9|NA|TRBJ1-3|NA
TGTGCCAGCAGCGTAGCCCCGGGAAACACCATATATTTT
CASSVAPGNTIYF
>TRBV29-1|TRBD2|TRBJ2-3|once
TGCAGCGTCGTAGAGGGCGGGGGGTCCACAGATACGCAGTATTTT
CSVVEGGGSTDTQYF
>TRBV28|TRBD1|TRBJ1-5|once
TGTGCCAGCAGTACCGCGGGGACAGGGGGGATTCAGCCCCAGCATTTT
CASSTAGTGGIQPQHF
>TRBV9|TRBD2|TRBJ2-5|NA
TGTGCCAGCAGCGTAGTAAGCGGGGGGTACGAGACCCAGTACTTC
CASSVVSGGYETQYF
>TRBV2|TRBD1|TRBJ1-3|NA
TGTGCCAGCCGCCGGGACAGGGCCGGAAACACCATATATTTT
CASRRDRAGNTIYF
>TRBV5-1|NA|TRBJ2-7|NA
TGCGCCAGCAGCTTATACCAGGGTTACGAGCAGTACTTC
CASSLYQGYEQYF
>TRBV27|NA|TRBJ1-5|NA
TGTGCCAGCCCCCCTCCGATCCGGGATCAGCCCCAGCATTTT
CASPPPIRDQPQHF
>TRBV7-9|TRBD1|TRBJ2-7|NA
TGTGCCAGCTCTTCTATCTTCGGGACAGGGCCCTACGAGCAGTACTTC
CASSSIFGTGPYEQYF
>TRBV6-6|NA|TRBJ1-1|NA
TGTGCCAGCAGTTACGATCCCAGGGGAATTAGGCCTGAAGCTTTCTTT
CASSYDPRGIRPEAFF
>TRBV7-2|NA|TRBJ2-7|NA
TGTGCCAGCAGCTTAGGCGGGCCCTACGAGCAGTACTTC
CASSLGGPYEQYF
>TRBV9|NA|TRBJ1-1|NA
TGTGCCAGCAGCCCTCTGGTGGGCAGAGATACTGAAGCTTTCTTT
CASSPLVGRDTEAFF
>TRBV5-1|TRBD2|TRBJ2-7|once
TGCGCCAGCAGCGCCTCTAGCGGGGGGACCCTTGTGGAGCAGTACTTC
CASSASSGGTLVEQYF
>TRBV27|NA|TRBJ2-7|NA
TGTGCCAGCAGTGGGGCCTCCTACGAGCAGTACTTC
CASSGASYEQYF
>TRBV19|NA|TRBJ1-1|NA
TGTGCCAGTATCCCCTGGGAGTCCGGGCCAGACACTGAAGCTTTCTTT
CASIPWESGPDTEAFF
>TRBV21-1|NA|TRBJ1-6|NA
TGTGCCAGCAGCAAATGGGAAGGGAGCTCCTATAATTCACCCCTCCACTTT
CASSKWEGSSYNSPLHF
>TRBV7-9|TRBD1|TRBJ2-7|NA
TGTGCCAGCAGCTTAAGGGACAGGGTTTTGGACGAGCAGTACTTC
CASSLRDRVLDEQYF
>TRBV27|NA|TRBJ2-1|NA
TGTGCCAGCAGACTAAGCCAGTCTTCCTACAATGAGCAGTTCTTC
CASRLSQSSYNEQFF
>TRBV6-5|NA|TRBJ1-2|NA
TGTGCCAGCAGTCCTGGGGCAGCTCGGGACTATGGCTACACCTTC
CASSPGAARDYGYTF
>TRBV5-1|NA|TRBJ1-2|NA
TGCGCCAGCAGCGCACCACAGGATAACTATGGCTACACCTTC
CASSAPQDNYGYTF
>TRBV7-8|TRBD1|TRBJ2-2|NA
TGTGCCAGCAGCTTAGGGACAGGGGTGTCCGGGGAGCTGTTTTTT
CASSLGTGVSGELFF
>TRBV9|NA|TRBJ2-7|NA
TGTGCCAGCAGTCACAACAGGGATTACGAGCAGTACTTC
CASSHNRDYEQYF
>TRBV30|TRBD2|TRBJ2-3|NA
TGTGCCTGGAGTGTGGGACTAGCGGACTCAGATACGCAGTATTTT
CAWSVGLADSDTQYF
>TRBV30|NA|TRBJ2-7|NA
TGTGCCTGGAGTGTATCGAGCTACGAGCAGTACTTC
CAWSVSSYEQYF
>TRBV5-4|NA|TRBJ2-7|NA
TGTGCCAGCAGCGCCCGGACAGCCTCCTACGAGCAGTACTTC
CASSARTASYEQYF
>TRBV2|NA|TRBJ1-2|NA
TGTGCCAGCATGCTAGAAGCGGGTGGCTACACCTTC
CASMLEAGGYTF
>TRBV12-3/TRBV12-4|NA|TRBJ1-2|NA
TGTGCCAGCAGGGGGGGGTTAGTCTATGGCTACACCTTC
CASRGGLVYGYTF